The T cell receptor (beta chain) described here comes from a study of blood T cells in healthy people across ages. A second PCR of 7 to 11 cycles used a sample-barcoded 5' primer and a J-beta primer mix. TCRdb called the 5' RACE reads again in MiXCR, with one record for every CDR3 protein. The sample contains around 710,000 distinct CDR3 sequences, roughly 45% of which appear only once. Ten milliliters of peripheral blood were drawn from each donor. After removal of 3 bases from V and 8 bases from J, the junction contained 11 bases not matched to a gene. The CDR3 extends over 17 amino acids. CDR1 SGHRS and CDR2 YFSETQ come from the germline V gene.

This TCR was sampled from an older woman in good health. The sample was blood. J is TRBJ1-6 and V is TRBV5-1, with 10 bases aligning to TRBD1. CDR3 region: CASSSTLTGTGDSPLHF. The CDR3 bases are TGCGCCAGCAGCTCGACCCTTACCGGGACAGGGGATTCACCCCTCCACTTT.